This T cell receptor (beta chain) derives from a study of blood T cell repertoires in COVID-19. Germline CDR1 MDHEN, CDR2 SYDVKM. Germline trimming cut 3 bases from V and 7 bases from J; bases unmatched to any gene: 4. The CDR3 is 14 amino acids. Profiled with immunoSEQ multiplex PCR; TCRdb holds only in-frame clones, not every one. The profile shows some 400,000 clones, more than 85% of them singletons. The sequence was collected from a human donor in a cohort sampled during active COVID-19. The V gene is TRBV28, the J gene TRBJ2-1, with TRBD2 matching 9 bases. Specimen: peripheral blood. The CDR3 DNA follows: TGTGCCAGCAGTTTGGGGACTAGCTGGAATGAGCAGTTCTTC. Protein sequence: CASSLGTSWNEQFF.